The present T cell receptor (beta chain) was sequenced within a study of regulatory T cells in long-lasting Graves disease. The CDR3 runs to 15 residues. The germline V gene has CDR1 LNHDA and CDR2 SQIVND (reference sequence). J was trimmed by 4 bases and V by 5 bases; bases with no gene match: 6. According to the study, TCR beta libraries were built with iRepertoire HTBI primers and CDR3-region Arm-PCR. Via MiXCR, TCRdb re-called the multiplex PCR reads, giving one row per CDR3 protein. The sample includes 400,000 to 500,000 distinct CDR3 sequences, under 25% seen only once; the top ten take around 7%. As to time point: persistent/refractory GD, antithyroid drugs over 5 years with positive TRAb. PBMC-derived RNA was used for the TCR library.

This clonotype was sampled from a female donor with Graves disease. The V call is TRBV19, the J call TRBJ1-2, with 11 bases fitting TRBD1. This specimen was peripheral blood mononuclear cells (PBMCs), taken when the disease was refractory, from a patient treated with antithyroid drugs. The CDR3 sequence is CASSQLGQGGYGYTF. DNA for the CDR3: TGTGCCAGTAGTCAGCTGGGACAGGGGGGCTATGGCTACACCTTC.